This T cell receptor (beta chain) was obtained from a study of T cells in Graves' hyperthyroidism and ophthalmopathy (dated by TCRdb to the late 2010s). Regarding the research as a whole: Peripheral blood was sampled at the time of initial diagnosis, prior to any treatment. To identify distinguishing TCR V-J signatures, a discovery cohort of about 100 patients was used, comprising under 45 with Graves' ophthalmopathy and roughly 60 with stable Graves' hyperthyroidism. Whether ophthalmopathy could be predicted prospectively was tested in an independent validation cohort made up of 18 hyperthyroidism patients plus 17 patients who later progressed to ophthalmopathy. The 100 discovery patients were randomly split 7:3 into training and test sets. The study also compared thyroid tissue and blood T-cell repertoires from over 5 Graves' hyperthyroidism patients. After sampling, hyperthyroidism patients received methimazole starting at 30 mg daily, and ophthalmopathy patients received high-dose intravenous methylprednisolone. TCR Vbeta CDR3 sequencing of 120 to 150 peripheral blood samples (over 40 ophthalmopathy, over 70 hyperthyroidism and approximately 17 progressor patients) is reported in the paper.

As concerns this clonotype: No antigen is known for it. This may be a read error, as it is one base from a much larger clone. This CDR3 is missing its conserved last phenylalanine or tryptophan, likely due to a read error.

TCR beta CDR3 regions were amplified from RNA transcripts. For the first round of RT-PCR on the TCR CDR3, the HTBI primer set was used together with the Qiagen OneStep RT-PCR kit. A second multiplex PCR round built the libraries, followed by size selection and purification. Paired-end sequencing of the libraries was performed with 100 bp reads on an Illumina HiSeq2000. The original pipeline was this. SOAPnuke was used to process the raw data, removing reads that contained adapters or uncalled bases, had a mean Phred below 15, or lacked an exact match to the constant primer or identifier. High-quality paired reads were merged using COPE v1.2.5, and each unique nucleotide sequence was defined as a clonotype. MiTCR v1.1 was used to align the clonotypes against IMGT TRBV, TRBD and TRBJ reference segments. The analysis was restricted to V-J combinations with a frequency above 0.0001, which together covered approximately 99% of the repertoires. A TCS score was defined as the ratio of F50 (clonal expansion) to E x V (chaos), with BLOSUM62-based TCRdist applied between CDR3 peptides within each V-J. Welch's t-statistics and random forest reduced roughly 540 V-J features to fewer than 15, which were used in a naive Bayes classifier (R e1071). The public reads were reprocessed in TCRdb via fastp at Q25 and MiXCR, keeping in-frame beta chains. Every CDR3 protein is listed once, alongside the most common genes and DNA of its rows. None of the V and J calls come from the authors' own analysis; TCRdb made them. This sample comprises 700,000 or so distinct CDR3 sequences, 15% to 20% of them detected only once. Of the sample, 8.4% falls within the top ten clones.

A patient counted as having stable Graves' hyperthyroidism if no progression to ophthalmopathy occurred over 18 months of follow-up. Hyperthyroidism patients were aged 18 to 65 years and newly diagnosed, with disease duration of less than 2 months. Any patient with an uncontrolled infection, another autoimmune disease, pregnancy or lactation was excluded. Diagnoses were established on the basis of clinical symptoms, serum thyroxine and TRAb, thyroid ultrasound, and orbital computed tomography. PBMCs were separated from roughly 10 ml of fresh peripheral blood using Ficoll-Paque density gradient centrifugation. Total RNA was extracted with Trizol reagent, and quality was checked on an Agilent 2100 Bioanalyzer. What the authors observed across the whole study: In validation, progression to ophthalmopathy was predicted by the model with 70.59% sensitivity and 72% to 85% specificity, a median of approximately 7.1 months before onset. Sample size was not statistically predetermined, and blinding of investigators to group allocation was not performed. Most expanded thyroid clonotypes (frequency above 0.001) were also found in blood, which suggests that blood repertoires may mirror thyroid immune responses. Ophthalmopathy was separated from stable hyperthyroidism by a 13 V-J signature model, with approximately 86% sensitivity and 81% to 83% specificity obtained in cross-validation and 80%/75% obtained in testing.

The TCR was taken from a man younger than 30 with Graves' hyperthyroidism. The sample comprised blood.

This receptor carries the CDR3 CASGARETNTEAFS. The sequenced DNA: TGTGCTAGTGGTGCCAGGGAGACGAACACTGAAGCTTTCTCT. Rearrangement joined TRBV12-5 to TRBJ1-1, and perhaps TRBD1 as D gene, on 5 matching bases. Trimming costs V 5 bases and J 1 base, and their ends lie 11 bases apart. From a lookup of the germline V gene, CDR1 and CDR2 are LGHNT and FRNRAP. The CDR3 is 14 amino acids long, termini counted. The sequence is cut down to CDR3 DNA, 42 bases in frame from base 1.